The 8 T cell receptor beta chains presented below share a single source sample, sequenced in a study of blood T cell repertoires in COVID-19 (dated by TCRdb to the early 2020s). The library was generated by the immunoSEQ multiplex PCR assay. Imported from immuneACCESS, the table was reduced by TCRdb to in-frame sequences with V and J called. These copies leave out some clones; in studies compared against another copy, an unresolved V gene accounts for under half, and the cause of the remainder is not known. This sample comprises 35,000 to 45,000 clones, more than 70% of them detected only once. The ten most abundant clones make up approximately 2.4% of the sample. Sequenced input: peripheral blood. The receptors shown here come from a human donor in a cohort sampled during active COVID-19.

This clone was seen only once. This chain links TRBV4-2 with TRBJ1-2, with 11 bases aligning to TRBD1. The trim removed 1 base at V and 3 bases at J, leaving 1 base unmatched. Germline CDR1 and CDR2: LGHNA and YNFKEQ. The CDR3 extends over 15 amino acids. DNA for the CDR3: TGTGCCAGCAGCCAAGGGACAGGGGGCGACTATGGCTACACCTTC. Encoded protein: CASSQGTGGDYGYTF.

The chain employs TRBV7-9 and TRBJ2-5, with TRBD1 as a possible D gene (5 bases). The V end lost 3 bases, the J end lost 2 bases, and 13 bases lay between the germline ends. The CDR3 is made up of 15 amino acids. Per the germline V gene, CDR1 is SEHNR and CDR2 is FQNEAQ (reference sequence). The CDR3 here is CASSFPSGWQETQYF. The CDR3 region has the DNA TGTGCCAGCAGCTTCCCCTCAGGGTGGCAAGAGACCCAGTACTTC.

This chain connects TRBV11-2 to TRBJ1-2; TRBD1 matches at 9 bases. There are 17 residues in the CDR3. CDR1 and CDR2 (germline): SGHAT, FQNNGV. J lost 8 bases, V lost 5 bases, and 18 bases had no gene match. The CDR3 DNA sequence: TGTGCCAGCAGCCCCATTGGGACAGGGCAAGGGAGGATCGGCTACACCTTC. Amino acids: CASSPIGTGQGRIGYTF.

The J gene is TRBJ2-3, the V gene TRBV15; TRBD2 matches at 9 bases. Germline V gene data show CDR1 as LNHNV and CDR2 as YYDKDF (reference sequence). J was trimmed by 6 bases and V by 6 bases; bases with no gene match: 10. The CDR3 has 15 amino acids. The CDR3 spells CATSMTSGSLDTQYF. The CDR3 DNA follows: TGTGCCACCAGTATGACTAGCGGCTCCCTTGATACGCAGTATTTT.

The rearrangement links TRBV19 to TRBJ1-5; 8 nucleotides align to TRBD1. CDR1 and CDR2 (germline): LNHDA, SQIVND (reference sequence). There are 17 residues in the CDR3. Germline trimming cut 7 bases from V and 0 bases from J; bases unmatched to any gene: 11. CDR3 nucleotide sequence: TGTGCCAGTATACCCACCAGGACAGGGAATAGCAATCAGCCCCAGCATTTT. Its protein product is CASIPTRTGNSNQPQHF.

J is TRBJ1-1 and V is TRBV2, with TRBD1 as a possible D gene (5 bases). The CDR3 has 19 residues. V gave up 1 base and J gave up 0 bases, with 21 bases separating them. Germline assignment: CDR1 SNHLY and CDR2 FYNNEI. The CDR3 is CASSEVHVRVPRLNTEAFF. The CDR3 bases are TGTGCCAGCAGTGAAGTGCATGTCAGGGTTCCCCGATTGAACACTGAAGCTTTCTTT.

This sequence joins TRBV7-9 and TRBJ1-2, with D perhaps TRBD1 (5 bases). The germline V and J ends were trimmed by 8 bases and 7 bases, with 8 bases remaining between them. The CDR3 totals 10 residues. Germline V gene lookup returns CDR1 SEHNR and CDR2 FQNEAQ (reference sequence). CDR3 protein: CASDRGGYTF. In DNA form, the CDR3 reads TGTGCCAGCGATAGGGGTGGCTACACCTTC.

This chain links TRBV3-1 (or the pseudogene TRBV3-2) with TRBJ1-5, with D maybe TRBD1 (6 bases). Germline assignment: CDR1 LGHDT and CDR2 YNNKEL (reference sequence). With 1 base removed from V and 0 bases from J, the gap between germline ends came to 13 bases. The CDR3 has 17 amino acids. Here the CDR3 DNA reads TGTGCCAGCAGCCAAGGCGGACAGCAATATAGCAATCAGCCCCAGCATTTT. Translated: CASSQGGQQYSNQPQHF.